A selection of T cell receptor beta chains follows, all from one sample in a study of T cells after yellow fever vaccination. TCRdb reprocessed the 5' RACE reads with MiXCR, giving one entry per CDR3 protein. This table holds approximately 300,000 distinct CDR3 sequences, over 8.5% found once. Sequenced here: CD4+ T cells sorted from PBMCs, sampled 45 days after the yellow fever booster vaccination. These receptor sequences come from a man aged 18-30 years who received the YFV17D yellow fever vaccine. Both conserved end residues are part of each CDR3. The D gene is left open where the match is weak. Only part of the rows carry a size: once, few, many, or a class if the clone is expanded.

few,NA,TRBV24-1,TRBJ1-2,TGTGCCACCAGTGACGGGAGGTATGGCTACACCTTC,CATSDGRYGYTF
NA,TRBD1,TRBV6-5,TRBJ1-5,TGTGCCAGCAGGCCGGACAGGGCAGGTTACAATAGCAATCAGCCCCAGCATTTT,CASRPDRAGYNSNQPQHF
NA,NA,TRBV10-3,TRBJ1-1,TGTGCCATGCGGGACACGATGGGGAACACTGAAGCTTTCTTT,CAMRDTMGNTEAFF
NA,TRBD1,TRBV20-1,TRBJ1-2,TGCAGTGCTCCCCTGGACAGGGGGCTTGGTGGCTACACCTTC,CSAPLDRGLGGYTF
few,TRBD2,TRBV20-1,TRBJ2-5,TGCAGTGCTGTTATTACTAGCGGGGCGGGGGGGACCCAGTACTTC,CSAVITSGAGGTQYF
NA,NA,TRBV24-1,TRBJ2-3,TGTGCCACCAGTGATTTTGGGTCCAGCGGAGATACGCAGTATTTT,CATSDFGSSGDTQYF
NA,NA,TRBV3-1,TRBJ2-2,TGTGCCAGCAGTCAAAACACAGGGACGAACACCGGGGAGCTGTTTTTT,CASSQNTGTNTGELFF
many,NA,TRBV5-1,TRBJ2-3,TGCGCCAGCAGGAGTCGTAGCCCCCCAGATACGCAGTATTTT,CASRSRSPPDTQYF
NA,NA,TRBV27,TRBJ2-2,TGTGCCAGCAGTAAGAACTTAAACACCGGGGAGCTGTTTTTT,CASSKNLNTGELFF
few,NA,TRBV27,TRBJ1-1,TGTGCCAGCAGTTTCTGGCCCAGGCGGAAGCAAAGCTTTCCCGTCATGAACACTGAAGCTTTCTTT,CASSFWPRRKQSFPVMNTEAFF
few,NA,TRBV7-6,TRBJ2-5,TGTGCCAGCAGCTCGACTCTGGCCTCGGAGACCCAGTACTTC,CASSSTLASETQYF
NA,TRBD1,TRBV5-1,TRBJ2-7,TGCGCCAGCAGCTGGGGGTCTGGACAGGGCACCTACGAGCAGTACTTC,CASSWGSGQGTYEQYF
NA,NA,TRBV7-2,TRBJ1-5,TGTGCCAGCAGCCCGGGACTTGGGGCTCAGCCCCAGCATTTT,CASSPGLGAQPQHF
many,NA,TRBV20-1,TRBJ2-1,TGCAGTGCTAGAGATCCTCGGGACGCATCCAATGAGCAGTTCTTC,CSARDPRDASNEQFF
few,TRBD1,TRBV29-1,TRBJ1-5,TGCAGCGTTATGTCGACAGGGGCGGGTCAGCCCCAGCATTTT,CSVMSTGAGQPQHF
NA,TRBD2,TRBV10-3,TRBJ2-1,TGTGCCATCAGTACCTTAGCGGGGCTCTACAATGAGCAGTTCTTC,CAISTLAGLYNEQFF
NA,TRBD1,TRBV20-1,TRBJ2-5,TGCAGTGCTAGAGATCCACAGGGGGCAGGAGAGACCCAGTACTTC,CSARDPQGAGETQYF
few,TRBD2,TRBV7-3,TRBJ2-4,TGTGCCAGCAGCTTAGCCGGGGGGAGCAGAAACATTCAGTACTTC,CASSLAGGSRNIQYF
NA,TRBD2,TRBV7-3,TRBJ2-2,TGTGCCAGCAGCTCCCTAGCGGGGGATAACACCGGGGAGCTGTTTTTT,CASSSLAGDNTGELFF
few,NA,TRBV4-1,TRBJ2-3,TGCGCCAGCAGCCAAGATCCGCCGGGGGTGATTGCTAGCACAGATACGCAGTATTTT,CASSQDPPGVIASTDTQYF
few,TRBD1,TRBV7-2,TRBJ1-1,TGTGCCAGCAGCCGACAGGGGGGCATGAACACTGAAGCTTTCTTT,CASSRQGGMNTEAFF
NA,NA,TRBV7-8,TRBJ2-7,TGTGCCAGCAGCTTCGACACGGGGATCTACGAGCAGTACTTC,CASSFDTGIYEQYF
few,NA,TRBV15,TRBJ2-1,TGTGCCACCAGCAGAGCGGACCAAAATGAGCAGTTCTTC,CATSRADQNEQFF
few,TRBD2,TRBV14,TRBJ2-3,TGTGCCAGCAGGCCACTAGCGGGATATGATACGCAGTATTTT,CASRPLAGYDTQYF
NA,NA,TRBV7-2,TRBJ1-1,TGTGCCAGCAGCCGCCTAGGGGACATGAACACTGAAGCTTTCTTT,CASSRLGDMNTEAFF
NA,NA,TRBV6-5,TRBJ2-3,TGTGCCAGCAGTTTACCGGAAACAGATACGCAGTATTTT,CASSLPETDTQYF
many,NA,TRBV12-3/TRBV12-4,TRBJ1-2,TGTGCCAGCAGTTTAGCTTTATTACAACTATATGGAGGCTACACCTTC,CASSLALLQLYGGYTF
many,NA,TRBV5-1,TRBJ1-1,TGCGCCAGCAGCCCTCAGCTGGGGGTGGACACTGAAGCTTTCTTT,CASSPQLGVDTEAFF
few,NA,TRBV5-1,TRBJ2-3,TGCGCCAGCAGGGAAGCGACTAGCACAGATACGCAGTATTTT,CASREATSTDTQYF
NA,NA,TRBV6-5,TRBJ1-4,TGTGCCAGCAGTTCGTTCCGGGGGGGTGAAAAACTGTTTTTT,CASSSFRGGEKLFF
few,NA,TRBV6-1,TRBJ2-3,TGTGCCAGCAGTGCCCTCCATACGCAGTATTTT,CASSALHTQYF
few,NA,TRBV7-9,TRBJ1-2,TGTGCCAGCAGCTTGAATCAGGGAGTAGAATATGGCTACACCTTC,CASSLNQGVEYGYTF
few,TRBD1,TRBV5-1,TRBJ1-1,TGCGCCAGCAGCTTCTCCGGGACAGGAGGCACTGAAGCTTTCTTT,CASSFSGTGGTEAFF
many,NA,TRBV6-5,TRBJ1-6,TGTGCCAGCAGCCCCTCCTGGAATAATTCACCCCTCCACTTT,CASSPSWNNSPLHF
NA,NA,TRBV18,TRBJ1-5,TGTGCCAGCTCACCAGTCGTCGATCAGCCCCAGCATTTT,CASSPVVDQPQHF
NA,NA,TRBV9,TRBJ2-5,TGTGCCAGCACCCGGGCCCCCTTCGGAGAGACCCAGTACTTC,CASTRAPFGETQYF
NA,TRBD1,TRBV4-2,TRBJ1-1,TGTGCCAGCAGCCTGGAAGGGTACAGGGGGCTTGTTGAAGCTTTCTTT,CASSLEGYRGLVEAFF
once,NA,TRBV20-1,TRBJ1-6,TGCAGTGCTAGAACGGGGGGGGGTCGCTCACCCCTCCACTTT,CSARTGGGRSPLHF
many,TRBD1,TRBV5-1,TRBJ1-5,TGCGCCAGCAGCTTTACAGGGGGCGCTCAGCCCCAGCATTTT,CASSFTGGAQPQHF
many,NA,TRBV4-3,TRBJ1-2,TGCGCCAGCAGCCACGAACAGGGCTACTATGGCTACACCTTC,CASSHEQGYYGYTF
NA,TRBD1,TRBV19,TRBJ1-1,TGTGCCAGTCTTGACAGGGCGGGGTACACTGAAGCTTTCTTT,CASLDRAGYTEAFF
few,NA,TRBV7-2,TRBJ1-2,TGTGCCAGCACCGCGGTGTTGTGGAGCCATTCTTACTATGGCTACACCTTC,CASTAVLWSHSYYGYTF
NA,NA,TRBV10-3,TRBJ2-2,TGTGCCATCAGTGCAGGGTCCGGGGAGCTGTTTTTT,CAISAGSGELFF
many,NA,TRBV6-1,TRBJ1-1,TGTGCCAGCAGTTATCAGGGTTACACTGAAGCTTTCTTT,CASSYQGYTEAFF
NA,NA,TRBV7-2,TRBJ2-6,TGTGCCAGCAGCCGCGGACGGAGCTCTGGGGCCAACGTCCTGACTTTC,CASSRGRSSGANVLTF
NA,NA,TRBV7-9,TRBJ1-2,TGTGCCAGCAGCTCCACAGGGACGGGCTACACCTTC,CASSSTGTGYTF
NA,TRBD2,TRBV7-3,TRBJ2-2,TGTGCCAGCAGCCTTACTAGCGGGGTTAGGGAGCTGTTTTTT,CASSLTSGVRELFF
few,NA,TRBV10-3,TRBJ2-7,TGTGCCATCAGTGAGTCTTGGGTGCAGTACTTC,CAISESWVQYF
few,NA,TRBV24-1,TRBJ1-5,TGTGCCACCAGTGCCTTGAATCAGCCCCAGCATTTT,CATSALNQPQHF
few,NA,TRBV29-1,TRBJ1-1,TGCAGCGTTGAAGAGCAGGGATGGACTGAAGCTTTCTTT,CSVEEQGWTEAFF